The 3 T cell receptor beta chains in this list originate from one sample, sequenced in a study of T cell repertoires in cytomegalovirus infection. One entry per CDR3 protein, called by TCRdb with MiXCR from the reads. Of approximately 340,000 distinct CDR3 sequences listed, 25% to 30% were seen once; the top ten hold approximately 20%. Their specific antigens are unknown. This specimen was cultured PBMCs, taken from culture after CMV antigen stimulation. The receptors shown here come from a human donor in good health (CMV status not recorded). Some clones in this sample may be carry-over from other donors' samples.

This clonotype was counted ten times or more. This chain connects TRBV7-2 to TRBJ1-2; the match to TRBD1 covers 7 bases. The length of the CDR3 is 15 residues. V shed 6 bases and J 8 bases; nucleotides not matched to a gene: 15. Germline CDR1 is SGHTA and CDR2 is FQGNSA. The CDR3 sequence: CASSRNRGRVEGYTF. CDR3 DNA sequence: TGTGCCAGCAGTCGGAACAGGGGACGTGTTGAAGGCTACACCTTC.

This CDR3 reads CASSIVGSGTEAFF. CDR3 sequence (DNA): TGTGCCAGTAGTATTGTGGGGAGTGGAACTGAAGCTTTCTTT. The genes are TRBV19 and TRBJ1-1; no clear D. V was pared by 3 bases and J by 5 bases, with 13 bases between. This CDR3 contains 14 residues. Germline lookup yields CDR1 LNHDA and CDR2 SQIVND (reference sequence). The full variable domain, completed using reference TRBV19 and TRBJ1-1, is DGGITQSPKYLFRKEGQNVTLSCEQNLNHDAMYWYRQDPGQGLRLIYYSQIVNDFQKGDIAEGYSVSREKKESFPLTVTSAQKNPTAFYLCASSIVGSGTEAFFGQGTRLTVV.

The V call is TRBV6-8, the J call TRBJ2-5, with D perhaps matching TRBD1 (6 bases). V shed 8 bases and J shed 1 base, with 11 bases lying between them. CDR1 MNHGY and CDR2 SAAAGT come from the germline V gene. The CDR3 loop spans 13 amino acids. The CDR3 is CASGDRSQETQYF. In DNA form, the CDR3 reads TGTGCCAGCGGAGACAGGAGCCAAGAGACCCAGTACTTC.